The 18 T cell receptor beta chains below were found in one sample sequenced in a study of Graves' ophthalmopathy and Graves' hyperthyroidism. RNA transcripts yielded amplified TCR beta CDR3 regions. RT-PCR with HTBI primers came first, then second-round multiplex PCR. Each CDR3 protein gets one entry after TCRdb re-called the multiplex PCR reads with MiXCR. The sample carries about 370,000 distinct CDR3 sequences, approximately 20% recorded once. Sequencing input: peripheral blood. Receptors were obtained from a woman aged 18-29 years with Graves' ophthalmopathy.

This clonotype was found many times. The V gene is TRBV5-1, the J gene TRBJ1-1, with 7 nucleotides matching TRBD1. Trimming removed 4 bases from V and 13 bases from J; junction bases left unmatched: 10. Germline CDR1 and CDR2: SGHRS and YFSETQ. CDR3 size: 12 residues. Written as DNA, the CDR3 is TGCGCCAGCAGCGAAGGGACAGCGGAGAGTTTCTTT. Protein: CASSEGTAESFF.

Ten or more counts support this clonotype. This sequence joins TRBV7-2 and TRBJ1-3; D gene unclear. V was trimmed by 5 bases and J by 4 bases, leaving 9 bases between them. The germline V gene has CDR1 SGHTA and CDR2 FQGNSA. The CDR3 runs 13 residues. The CDR3 sequence is CASSPRIGNTIYF. As DNA, the CDR3 is TGTGCCAGCAGCCCCCGGATCGGAAACACCATATATTTT.

This clonotype was counted ten times or more. The chain links TRBV7-2 to TRBJ2-7; D call uncertain. Germline loops: CDR1 SGHTA, CDR2 FQGNSA. V gave up 5 bases and J gave up 2 bases, with 7 bases separating them. This CDR3 comprises 12 residues. The CDR3 is CASSRITYEQYF. CDR3 in DNA: TGTGCCAGCAGCCGTATTACCTACGAGCAGTACTTC.

This clonotype was seen at least ten times. The genes are TRBV19 and TRBJ2-7; 10 bases align to TRBD2. With V trimmed by 3 bases and J by 3 bases, 2 bases remained unmatched. The germline V gene encodes CDR1 LNHDA and CDR2 SQIVND (reference sequence). This CDR3 is built from 14 residues. Here the CDR3 DNA reads TGTGCCAGTAGTATGGCTAGCGGGAGCTACGAGCAGTACTTC. Encoded protein: CASSMASGSYEQYF.

This clonotype was seen a single time. The J gene is TRBJ2-7, the V gene TRBV30; D may be TRBD1 (6 bases). Germline V gene lookup returns CDR1 GTSNPN and CDR2 SVGIG (reference sequence). This CDR3 has 11 amino acids. Trimming removed 5 bases from V and 3 bases from J, with 8 bases in between. The CDR3 DNA follows: TGTGCCTGGCAGGGGTTCTACGAGCAGTACTTC. Translated: CAWQGFYEQYF.

At least ten counts were recorded for this clonotype. The rearrangement uses TRBV7-9 and TRBJ2-5; D may be TRBD2 (6 bases). The germline V gene encodes CDR1 SEHNR and CDR2 FQNEAQ (reference sequence). V was shortened by 0 bases and J by 6 bases, with 14 bases between the two germline ends. The CDR3 sequence is 15 residues long. The CDR3 nucleotides read TGTGCCAGCAGCTTAGCAGCCCCGGGGAGGCAGACCCAGTACTTC. Translating it yields CASSLAAPGRQTQYF.

This clonotype was seen ten or more times. V usage is TRBV7-2 and J usage is TRBJ2-7; 8 bases line up with TRBD1. Germline V CDR1 and CDR2: SGHTA, FQGNSA. With 2 bases clipped from V and 2 bases from J, the junction kept 2 bases outside the gene matches. This CDR3 region has 14 residues. CDR3 DNA sequence: TGTGCCAGCAGCTTAAACAGGGGGACCTACGAGCAGTACTTC. It codes for CASSLNRGTYEQYF.

This clonotype was counted many times. V is TRBV7-2 and J is TRBJ2-7; no clear D gene. The CDR3 length is 14 residues. Between the trimmed V and J ends, which lost 5 bases and 4 bases, there was a span of 15 bases. Germline CDR1 reads SGHTA; CDR2 reads FQGNSA. DNA for the CDR3: TGTGCCAGCAGCCTTGGGCGGATGCGATACGAGCAGTACTTC. As protein: CASSLGRMRYEQYF.

This clonotype was seen at least ten times. V usage is TRBV6-2 or TRBV6-3 and J usage is TRBJ1-1, with TRBD1 as a possible D gene (6 bases). Trimming removed 6 bases from V and 5 bases from J, with 13 bases in between. The CDR3 totals 13 residues. Looked up from germline, CDR1 is MNHEY and CDR2 is SVGEGT. The CDR3 DNA reads as TGTGCCAGCAGGAGTTCAGGGACAACTGAAGCTTTCTTT. The encoded protein is CASRSSGTTEAFF.

The chain links TRBV6-1 to TRBJ1-5, with 10 bases aligning to TRBD1. CDR1 and CDR2 from the germline V gene are MNHNS and SASEGT. V lost 7 bases to trimming and J lost 1 base; unmatched junction nucleotides: 7. The CDR3 consists of 16 residues. The CDR3 nucleotides are TGTGCCAGCACCCGGCTGGGACAGGGGAGCAATCAGCCCCAGCATTTT. Translating gives CASTRLGQGSNQPQHF.

This clonotype was observed at least ten times. The chain combines TRBV7-2 with TRBJ2-7; no clear D. Trimming shortened V by 2 bases and J by 0 bases, and 11 bases separated the two germline ends. CDR3 length equals 15 residues. Germline V gives CDR1 SGHTA, CDR2 FQGNSA. The chain's CDR3 is CASSLISDSSYEQYF. The CDR3 DNA reads TGTGCCAGCAGCTTAATTAGTGACTCCTCCTACGAGCAGTACTTC.

This clonotype was detected many times. The chain links TRBV29-1 to TRBJ1-1; no definite D call. V lost 3 bases and J lost 8, with 10 bases in between. Germline CDR1 reads SQVTM; CDR2 reads ANQGSEA. The CDR3 totals 11 residues. The CDR3 sequence: CSVDERSEAFF. In nucleotides, the CDR3 is TGCAGCGTTGATGAGAGGTCAGAAGCTTTCTTT.

The chain joins TRBV2 to TRBJ2-2; D gene uncertain. The CDR3 sequence is 12 residues long. The V gene lost 10 bases and the J gene lost 7 bases, with 13 bases spanning the gap. Germline V gives CDR1 SNHLY, CDR2 FYNNEI. CDR3 nucleotide sequence: TGTGCCACCAGGAGAGATGGCGGGGAGCTGTTTTTT. Protein: CATRRDGGELFF.

This clonotype was recorded at least ten times. CDR3 in DNA: TGTGCCAGCGGCCCGGGCGGGAACTACGAGCAGTACTTC. This encodes CASGPGGNYEQYF. This chain links TRBV7-8 with TRBJ2-7, with a possible D match to TRBD2 (6 bases). Trimming stripped 8 bases from V and 3 bases from J, with 14 bases between. The CDR3 length is 13 residues. Germline lookup yields CDR1 SGHVS and CDR2 FQNEAQ.

This clonotype has a handful of counts. V is TRBV6-1 and J is TRBJ2-7; 9 positions match TRBD2. The CDR3 runs to 15 residues. V was pared by 8 bases and J by 0 bases, with 8 bases of the junction left unmatched. Germline assignment: CDR1 MNHNS and CDR2 SASEGT. As DNA, the CDR3 is TGTGCCAGCCAGGAAAGCGGGGGGAGCTCCTACGAGCAGTACTTC. Its protein product is CASQESGGSSYEQYF.

This clonotype has at least ten counts. V and J are TRBV12-3 or TRBV12-4 and TRBJ2-5; 7 bases map to TRBD2. There are 15 residues in the CDR3. V gave up 6 bases and J gave up 4 bases; unmatched junction bases: 11. The CDR3 nucleotides read TGTGCCAGCAGCCGAGACTGGGGAGGGCGAGAGACCCAGTACTTC. Amino acid sequence: CASSRDWGGRETQYF.

This clonotype was recorded once. The chain joins TRBV11-2 to TRBJ1-1; D not resolved. The germline CDR1 and CDR2 sequences are SGHAT and FQNNGV. The V gene lost 5 bases and the J gene lost 3 bases, with 10 bases spanning the gap. This CDR3 spans 13 amino acids. The CDR3 bases are TGTGCCAGCAGCCACGGGTGGGACACTGAAGCTTTCTTT. Its protein product is CASSHGWDTEAFF.

This clonotype was seen many times. In DNA, the CDR3 is TGTGCCAGCAGCTTCCGGGTCTTCCCCCGTGGGAACACTGAAGCTTTCTTT. Its protein product is CASSFRVFPRGNTEAFF. The V call is TRBV11-2, the J call TRBJ1-1; D is unresolved. V lost 3 bases, J lost 1 base, and 18 bases lay in between. The CDR3 consists of 17 residues. Germline loops: CDR1 SGHAT, CDR2 FQNNGV.